The clone carrying this T cell receptor (beta chain) was counted many times. Its antigen is not identified. The entry originates in a study of identical twins. Regarding the study as a whole: In drawing conclusions, the study used cross-sectional statistical analysis and did not follow the same donors.

TCRdb re-analysed the 5' RACE reads in MiXCR, keeping a single row per CDR3 protein. The data show under 1 million distinct CDR3 sequences, roughly 12% seen once. This sample also appeared in a second study, on yellow fever vaccine responses in identical twins.

This TCR derives from a woman under 30 in good health. The specimen was PBMCs.

DNA for the CDR3: TGTGCCAGCAGCTTAGCGCAGCGGGAGAACACCGGGGAGCTGTTTTTT. Amino acids: CASSLAQRENTGELFF. V gene TRBV7-2 combines with J gene TRBJ2-2, with 7 nucleotides matching TRBD2. Germline CDR1 reads SGHTA; CDR2 reads FQGNSA. The CDR3 sequence is 16 residues long. J lost 1 base, V lost 0 bases, and 2 bases had no gene match.